These 5 T cell receptor beta chains were all obtained from the same sample, sequenced in a study of CD8 T cells in ankylosing spondylitis. TCRdb processed the 5' RACE reads anew with MiXCR; each CDR3 protein has one entry. The data show around 130,000 distinct CDR3 sequences, more than 6.5% seen once. Sequencing was performed on blood, either unsorted or a sorted T cell fraction (not recorded which). Receptor source: a male donor with ankylosing spondylitis or in good health (not recorded which).

As regards this clonotype: Relative to the germline gene, one junction end is altered; a read error may explain this. The chain links TRBV7-1 to TRBJ2-2; TRBD2 matches 11 bases. TRBV7-1 falls under the ORF class, with uncertain function. The CDR3 sequence is 18 residues long. CDR3 DNA sequence: TGTGCCAGCGGCTCCGGGCTAGCGGGGGGCACGAACACCGGGGAGCTGTTTTTT. Its protein product is CASGSGLAGGTNTGELFF.

This clonotype was observed a handful of times. The chain joins TRBV10-3 to TRBJ2-3; D unresolved. The CDR3 contains 15 residues. The ends were cut back, 5 bases at V and 3 bases at J, with 15 bases in the middle. In germline, CDR1 is ENHRY, CDR2 SYGVKD. The CDR3 DNA is TGTGCCATCAGTTTCACAACGGCTGTGACAGATACGCAGTATTTT. Translated, it gives CAISFTTAVTDTQYF.

This clonotype showed up many times. This chain links TRBV29-1 with TRBJ1-2; TRBD1 might be the D (6 bases). Germline values: CDR1 SQVTM, CDR2 ANQGSEA. The CDR3 is 12 residues long. The ends were cut back, 7 bases at V and 3 bases at J, with 12 bases in the middle. The CDR3 reads CSALQGDYGYTF. The CDR3 DNA reads TGCAGCGCCCTACAGGGTGACTATGGCTACACCTTC. Full variable domain (rest looked up from reference TRBV29-1 and TRBJ1-2): SAVISQKPSRDICQRGTSLTIQCQVDSQVTMMFWYRQQPGQSLTLIATANQGSEATYESGFVIDKFPISRPNLTFSTLTVSNMSPEDSSIYLCSALQGDYGYTFGSGTRLTVV.

This clonotype was picked up many times. The chain has TRBV7-9 and TRBJ2-1; D unresolved. Between the trimmed V and J ends, which lost 0 bases and 2 bases, there was a span of 8 bases. Germline CDR1 and CDR2: SEHNR and FQNEAQ (reference sequence). CDR3 length equals 15 residues. The CDR3 DNA reads as TGTGCCAGCAGCTTAGCCGCGTTGCCCTACAATGAGCAGTTCTTC. Residues: CASSLAALPYNEQFF.

Ten or more counts support this clonotype. This chain links TRBV20-1 with TRBJ2-3, with 7 bases matching TRBD2. The CDR3 contains 15 residues. Trimming cost V 3 bases and J 0 bases; bases outside gene matches: 6. Per germline, CDR1 DFQATT and CDR2 SNEGSKA (reference sequence). The chain's CDR3 is CSASASGKSTDTQYF. CDR3 nucleotides: TGCAGTGCTAGCGCAAGCGGGAAAAGCACAGATACGCAGTATTTT.